These 21 T cell receptor beta chains came from one sample sequenced in a study of identical twins. MiXCR was run by TCRdb on the 5' RACE reads, yielding one entry per CDR3 protein. The data hold hundreds of thousands of distinct CDR3 sequences, with 15% to 20% observed a single time. The same specimen was also included in a second study, on T cells expressing NK-cell markers.

Sequencing was done on a sample of PBMCs. Receptors originate from a woman aged 18-35 years in good health.

V is TRBV7-3 and J is TRBJ2-3, with 11 nucleotides matching TRBD1. The CDR3 is made up of 16 amino acids. The V and J ends lost 5 bases and 1 base, in that order; junction bases with no gene match: 5. Germline V gene sequence: CDR1 SGHTA, CDR2 FQGTGA. In nucleotides, the CDR3 is TGTGCCAGCAGCCGGACAGGGGGCGCTGGCACAGATACGCAGTATTTT. It yields the protein CASSRTGGAGTDTQYF.

The rearrangement uses TRBV4-3 and TRBJ1-2; possible D gene TRBD1, 6 bases. With 0 bases removed from V and 2 bases from J, the gap between germline ends came to 13 bases. Per germline, CDR1 LGHNA and CDR2 YSLEER. This CDR3 has 16 residues. The CDR3 sequence: CASSQERQVGNYGYTF. In DNA form, the CDR3 reads TGCGCCAGCAGCCAAGAGAGACAGGTCGGAAACTATGGCTACACCTTC.

The chain couples TRBV20-1 to TRBJ2-1; D is undetermined. Germline lookup yields CDR1 DFQATT and CDR2 SNEGSKA (reference sequence). The CDR3 is made up of 14 amino acids. Trimming took off 3 bases at V and 4 bases at J, with 13 bases between the two ends. CDR3 nucleotides: TGCAGTGCTAGGCCCGAGACTCTTTACAATGAGCAGTTCTTC. It specifies CSARPETLYNEQFF.

V gene TRBV20-1 combines with J gene TRBJ2-5; D might be TRBD2 (6 bases). V gave up 5 bases and J gave up 0 bases, with 16 bases separating them. In germline, CDR1 is DFQATT, CDR2 SNEGSKA (reference sequence). CDR3 size: 15 residues. The CDR3 here is CSAVRGGAYQETQYF. As DNA, the CDR3 is TGCAGTGCTGTAAGGGGCGGGGCGTACCAAGAGACCCAGTACTTC.

This clonotype was detected a few times. The V call is TRBV6-2 or TRBV6-3, the J call TRBJ2-5; 7 bases are a match to TRBD2. CDR3 length equals 15 residues. V gave up 2 bases and J gave up 4 bases; unmatched junction bases: 7. Looked up from germline, CDR1 is MNHEY and CDR2 is SVGEGT. This CDR3 is CASSYPGGFRETQYF. DNA of the CDR3: TGTGCCAGCAGTTACCCCGGGGGGTTCCGAGAGACCCAGTACTTC.

The gene calls are TRBV20-1 and TRBJ2-3; 9 nucleotides match TRBD2. Germline V lookup: CDR1 DFQATT, CDR2 SNEGSKA (reference sequence). The CDR3 length is 14 residues. V shed 6 bases and J 1 base; nucleotides not matched to a gene: 5. The CDR3 loop is CSAPRLAGTDTQYF. In DNA, the CDR3 is TGCAGTGCACCGAGACTAGCGGGCACAGATACGCAGTATTTT.

This clonotype was counted between two and nine times. The chain has TRBV27 and TRBJ2-5; no reliable D call. Germline CDR1 reads MNHEY; CDR2 reads SMNVEV (reference sequence). The V end lost 5 bases, the J end lost 1 base, and 11 bases lay between the germline ends. The CDR3 sequence is 14 residues long. CDR3 sequence reads: CASSQNSPQETQYF. Here the CDR3 DNA reads TGTGCCAGCAGTCAGAACAGTCCCCAAGAGACCCAGTACTTC.

The V call is TRBV7-9, the J call TRBJ1-1; no definite D call. Germline-derived CDR1 and CDR2 are SEHNR and FQNEAQ (reference sequence). The CDR3 totals 13 residues. V was pared by 4 bases and J by 3 bases, with 9 bases between. DNA of the CDR3: TGTGCCAGCAGCTCGGGCTTGGACACTGAAGCTTTCTTT. Translation: CASSSGLDTEAFF.

V and J are TRBV6-5 and TRBJ2-3; 7 positions agree with TRBD2. This CDR3 is 16 amino acids long. Losses at the gene ends were 3 bases for V and 2 bases for J; bases not matched to a gene: 8. CDR1 and CDR2 from the germline V gene are MNHEY and SVGAGI. The CDR3 loop is CASSYFSSGSTDTQYF. The CDR3 DNA is TGTGCCAGCAGTTATTTTTCTAGCGGATCCACAGATACGCAGTATTTT.

The chain recombines TRBV5-1 with TRBJ2-2; D unresolved. Germline V gene data show CDR1 as SGHRS and CDR2 as YFSETQ. CDR3 length: 15 residues. Trimming stripped 0 bases from V and 4 bases from J, with 10 bases between. CDR3 residues: CASSLAADGTGELFF. The CDR3 region has the DNA TGCGCCAGCAGCTTGGCGGCAGACGGCACCGGGGAGCTGTTTTTT.

A few counts support this clonotype. The gene calls are TRBV12-3 or TRBV12-4 and TRBJ2-7; 9 nucleotides line up with TRBD2. CDR3 length: 16 residues. V trimming: 6 bases; J trimming: 2 bases; junction bases outside the gene matches: 11. CDR3 amino acids: CASSYPALAGTYEQYF. For the CDR3, the DNA is TGTGCCAGCAGCTACCCTGCCCTAGCGGGGACCTACGAGCAGTACTTC.

This clonotype appeared many times. This chain joins TRBV20-1 and TRBJ2-5; tentatively, D is TRBD1 (6 bases). Germline V gives CDR1 DFQATT, CDR2 SNEGSKA (reference sequence). This CDR3 is built from 12 residues. V was pared by 3 bases and J by 5 bases, with 10 bases between. CDR3 region: CSASAGEETQYF. Written as DNA, the CDR3 is TGCAGTGCTAGTGCAGGGGAGGAGACCCAGTACTTC.

The rearrangement links TRBV7-8 to TRBJ2-5; D remains ambiguous. CDR1 is SGHVS and CDR2 is FQNEAQ in the germline V gene. Trimming left V 1 base short and J 5 bases short, with 11 bases between. CDR3 length: 14 residues. CDR3 bases: TGTGCCAGCAGCTTAGTGATACCCCCGGAGACCCAGTACTTC. It specifies CASSLVIPPETQYF.

V gene TRBV9 combines with J gene TRBJ2-7; possible D gene TRBD2, 5 bases. CDR1 is SGDLS, CDR2 YYNGEE, per germline. The CDR3 extends over 14 amino acids. Trimming pared 0 bases from V and 0 bases from J, leaving 7 bases between. The DNA for the CDR3 is TGTGCCAGCAGCGTAGACAGCGGCTCCTACGAGCAGTACTTC. Translation gives CASSVDSGSYEQYF.

V gene TRBV9 combines with J gene TRBJ2-5; D is uncertain. CDR1 is SGDLS, CDR2 YYNGEE, per germline. Trimming took 4 bases from V and 4 from J, leaving 17 bases between them. The CDR3 runs to 15 residues. CDR3 bases: TGTGCCAGCAGCCTTCTAACGGGCAGGACAGAGACCCAGTACTTC. Translated, it gives CASSLLTGRTETQYF.

The chain employs TRBV12-3 or TRBV12-4 and TRBJ1-4; TRBD1 might be the D (6 bases). V was clipped by 3 bases and J by 5 bases, with 13 bases between them. The CDR3 has 15 residues. Written as DNA, the CDR3 is TGTGCCAGCAGTTTCCCCGGGCAGGGGAATGAAAAACTGTTTTTT. It encodes CASSFPGQGNEKLFF.

This clonotype has only a few counts. V is TRBV20-1 and J is TRBJ2-2; possible D gene TRBD2, 5 bases. CDR1 is DFQATT and CDR2 is SNEGSKA in the germline V gene (reference sequence). The CDR3 contains 15 residues. V dropped 1 base and J dropped 0 bases, with 9 bases sitting between them. The CDR3 region is CSARGERSNTGELFF. For the CDR3, the DNA is TGCAGTGCTAGAGGGGAGCGGTCGAACACCGGGGAGCTGTTTTTT.

This clonotype was seen only a few times. The chain uses TRBV4-1 and TRBJ1-6, with D hard to call. This CDR3 spans 15 amino acids. V gave up 2 bases and J gave up 9 bases, with 14 bases separating them. CDR1 is MGHRA, CDR2 YSYEKL, per germline. The CDR3 is CASSQPLDLGSPLHF. In nucleotides, the CDR3 is TGCGCCAGCAGCCAACCTCTCGATTTAGGTTCACCCCTCCACTTT.

The chain employs TRBV10-3 and TRBJ2-1, with D tentatively TRBD2 (5 bases). Trimming took off 2 bases at V and 9 bases at J, with 8 bases between the two ends. Germline CDR1 ENHRY, CDR2 SYGVKD. The CDR3 contains 12 residues. CDR3 coding DNA: TGTGCCATCAGTGAGGAGGGTGTTGAGCAGTTCTTC. The encoded protein is CAISEEGVEQFF.

V is TRBV6-1 and J is TRBJ2-1; D may be TRBD1 or TRBD2 (7 bases each). V was shortened by 3 bases and J by 8 bases, with 11 bases between the two germline ends. CDR3 length: 13 residues. CDR1 is MNHNS, CDR2 SASEGT, per germline. The chain's CDR3 is CASSDQGGDEQFF. The CDR3 DNA follows: TGTGCCAGCAGTGATCAGGGGGGGGATGAGCAGTTCTTC.

The V gene is TRBV15, the J gene TRBJ1-1; TRBD1 is a possible D gene (6 bases). V lost 3 bases, J lost 5 bases, and 16 bases lay in between. The CDR3 length is 15 residues. CDR1 LNHNV and CDR2 YYDKDF come from the germline V gene (reference sequence). The DNA for the CDR3 is TGTGCCACCAGCAGGGGACTTAGGGGGGCAACTGAAGCTTTCTTT. This gives the protein CATSRGLRGATEAFF. The whole variable domain, remainder taken from reference TRBV15 and TRBJ1-1, is DAMVIQNPRYQVTQFGKPVTLSCSQTLNHNVMYWYQQKSSQAPKLLFHYYDKDFNNEADTPDNFQSRRPNTSFCFLDIRSPGLGDTAMYLCATSRGLRGATEAFFGQGTRLTVV.